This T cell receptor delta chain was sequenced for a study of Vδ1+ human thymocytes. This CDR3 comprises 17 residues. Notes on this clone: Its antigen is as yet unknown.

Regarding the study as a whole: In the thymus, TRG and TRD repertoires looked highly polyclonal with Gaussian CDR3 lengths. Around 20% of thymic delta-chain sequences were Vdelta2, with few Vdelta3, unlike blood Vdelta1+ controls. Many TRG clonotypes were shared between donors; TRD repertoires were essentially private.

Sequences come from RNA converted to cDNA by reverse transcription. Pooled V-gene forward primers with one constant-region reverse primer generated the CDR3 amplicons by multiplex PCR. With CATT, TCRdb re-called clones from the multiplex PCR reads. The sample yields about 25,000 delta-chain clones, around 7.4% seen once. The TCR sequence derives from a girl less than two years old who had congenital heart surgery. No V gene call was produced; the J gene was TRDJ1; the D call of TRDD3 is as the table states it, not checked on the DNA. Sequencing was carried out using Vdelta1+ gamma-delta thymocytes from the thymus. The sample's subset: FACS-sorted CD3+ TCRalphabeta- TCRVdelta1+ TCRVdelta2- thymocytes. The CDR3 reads CALGVSGGYANTDKLIF. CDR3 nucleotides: TGTGCTCTTGGGGTCAGTGGCGGATACGCGAACACCGATAAACTCATCTTT.